This TCR beta chain was recorded in a study of T cells in localized non-small cell lung cancer. Findings and limits, study-wide: There was higher T cell clonality in uninvolved adjacent lung than in tumor, and it was highest there. In adjacent lung, a median roughly 60 of the top 100 tumor clones were found.

In the case of this clone: Its antigen is unknown.

Assay: immunoSEQ multiplex PCR; the TCRdb copy retains only in-frame clones and omits some. This sample carries about 11,000 clones, 90% to 95% of them seen once, and the ten largest clones take approximately 13%. This CDR3 has 15 residues. CDR1 is SEHNR, CDR2 FQNEAQ, per germline (reference sequence). V shed 1 base and J shed 3 bases, with 10 bases lying between them. The TCR comes from a male donor aged 60 or over with stage III lung adenocarcinoma. The input for sequencing was peripheral blood, taken before any cancer treatment. The J gene is TRBJ2-1, the V gene TRBV7-9, with D tentatively TRBD2 (6 bases). DNA of the CDR3: TGTGCCAGCAGCTTAGTACGGGGAGGCTACAATGAGCAGTTCTTC. This codes for CASSLVRGGYNEQFF.